Listed below are T cell receptor beta chains from one sample, sequenced in a study of blood T cell repertoires in COVID-19. Clones were read by immunoSEQ multiplex PCR, and TCRdb kept only the in-frame ones, dropping some. The sample carries around 140,000 clones, around 86% recorded once. Input material: peripheral blood. Source of these receptors: an older woman with COVID-19, enrolled during active disease. The CDR3 runs from the conserved cysteine through the conserved F or W. The order of the fields is D gene, V gene, clone size, J gene, CDR3 DNA, CDR3 protein. The D gene is left open where the match is weak. Clone size is given for some rows only: seen once, a few or many times, or a class if the clone is expanded.

NA	TRBV5-1	NA	TRBJ1-2	TGCGCCAGCAGCTTGGCCCCAGGGGCCTATGGCTACACCTTC	CASSLAPGAYGYTF
NA	TRBV5-1	once	TRBJ2-7	TGCGCCAGCAGCCCTGACAGTTACTCCTACGAGCAGTACTTC	CASSPDSYSYEQYF
TRBD1	TRBV6-5	once	TRBJ1-2	TGTGCCAGCAGCAAAAGCCAAGGACAGGGTGGAGGCTACACCTTC	CASSKSQGQGGGYTF
NA	TRBV28	NA	TRBJ2-3	TGTGCCAGCAGTGGAGAGCGAGGCACAGATACGCAGTATTTT	CASSGERGTDTQYF
NA	TRBV20-1	NA	TRBJ1-2	TGCAGTGCTAGTTCAGATTACTATGGCTACACCTTC	CSASSDYYGYTF
NA	TRBV11-2	NA	TRBJ2-1	TGTGCCAGCACCCTTGACAGGAGTCTCGCCGGGGCGGGTGAGCAGTTCTTC	CASTLDRSLAGAGEQFF
NA	TRBV3-1/TRBV3-2	NA	TRBJ1-2	TGTGCCAGCAGCCACAGGGATCCTAACGGCTACACCTTC	CASSHRDPNGYTF
NA	TRBV2	NA	TRBJ1-1	TGTGCCAGCAGTGAATCGGTCGCGAACTTGAACACTGAAGCTTTCTTT	CASSESVANLNTEAFF
TRBD1	TRBV7-9	few	TRBJ2-7	TGTGCCAGCAGCTTAGACAAAGACAGGGCCCTCTACGAGCAGTACTTC	CASSLDKDRALYEQYF
NA	TRBV6-5	NA	TRBJ1-5	TGTGCCAGCAGTTACTCGGCAGGGGGCAATCAGCCCCAGCATTTT	CASSYSAGGNQPQHF
NA	TRBV12-2	NA	TRBJ1-2	TGTGCAAGTCGCTTATTAAGACTCGGGGGGCCTAACTATGGCTACACCTTC	CASRLLRLGGPNYGYTF